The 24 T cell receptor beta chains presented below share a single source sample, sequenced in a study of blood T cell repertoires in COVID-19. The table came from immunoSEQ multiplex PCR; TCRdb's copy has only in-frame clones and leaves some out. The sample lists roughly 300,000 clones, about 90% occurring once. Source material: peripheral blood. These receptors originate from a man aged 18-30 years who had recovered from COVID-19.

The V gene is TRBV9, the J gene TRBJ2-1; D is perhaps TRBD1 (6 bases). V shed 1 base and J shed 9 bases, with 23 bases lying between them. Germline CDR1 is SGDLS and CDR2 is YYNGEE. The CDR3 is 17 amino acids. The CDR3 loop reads CASSVKGDRQILGEQFF. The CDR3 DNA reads TGTGCCAGCAGCGTAAAGGGCGACAGGCAAATTTTAGGTGAGCAGTTCTTC.

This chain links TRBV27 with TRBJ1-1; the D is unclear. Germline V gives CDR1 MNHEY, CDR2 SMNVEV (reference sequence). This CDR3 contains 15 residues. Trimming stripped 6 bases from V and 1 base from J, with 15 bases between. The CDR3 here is CASRQYGEGNTEAFF. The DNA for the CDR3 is TGTGCCAGCAGACAATATGGGGAGGGGAACACTGAAGCTTTCTTT.

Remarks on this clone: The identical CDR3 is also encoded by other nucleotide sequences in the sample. CDR3 residues: CASSLNQPQHF. The CDR3 bases are TGTGCCAGCAGTCTCAATCAGCCCCAGCATTTT. The V call is TRBV12-3 or TRBV12-4, the J call TRBJ1-5; D gene ambiguous. The V gene lost 5 bases and the J gene lost 3 bases, with 2 bases spanning the gap. The CDR3 covers 11 residues.

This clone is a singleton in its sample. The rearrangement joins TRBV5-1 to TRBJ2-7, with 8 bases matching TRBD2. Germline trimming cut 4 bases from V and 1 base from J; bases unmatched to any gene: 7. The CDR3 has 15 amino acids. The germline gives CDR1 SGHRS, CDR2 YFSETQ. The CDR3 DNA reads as TGCGCCAGCAGCGTGACTAGCGTAGGGTCCTACGAGCAGTACTTC. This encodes CASSVTSVGSYEQYF.

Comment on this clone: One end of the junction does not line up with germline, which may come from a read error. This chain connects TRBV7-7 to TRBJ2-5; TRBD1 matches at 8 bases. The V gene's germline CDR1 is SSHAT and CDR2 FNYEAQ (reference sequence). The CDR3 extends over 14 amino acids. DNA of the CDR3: TGTGCTAGCAGCGCCGGACAGGGCCCAGAGACCCAGTACTTC. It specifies CASSAGQGPETQYF.

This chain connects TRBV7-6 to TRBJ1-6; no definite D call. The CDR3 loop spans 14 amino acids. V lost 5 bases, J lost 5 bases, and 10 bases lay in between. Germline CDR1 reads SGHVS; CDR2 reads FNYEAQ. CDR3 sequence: CASSQLSDNSPLHF. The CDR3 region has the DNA TGTGCCAGCAGCCAGCTCAGCGATAATTCACCCCTCCACTTT. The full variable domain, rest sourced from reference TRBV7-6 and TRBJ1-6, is GAGVSQSPRYKVTKRGQDVALRCDPISGHVSLYWYRQALGQGPEFLTYFNYEAQQDKSGLPNDRFSAERPEGSISTLTIQRTEQRDSAMYRCASSQLSDNSPLHFGNGTRLTVT.

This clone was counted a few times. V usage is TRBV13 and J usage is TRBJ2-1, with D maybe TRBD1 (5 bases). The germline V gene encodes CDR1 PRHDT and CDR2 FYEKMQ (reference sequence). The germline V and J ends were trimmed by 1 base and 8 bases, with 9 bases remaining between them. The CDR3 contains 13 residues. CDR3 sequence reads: CASSLVVGDEQFF. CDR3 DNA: TGTGCCAGCAGCTTAGTAGTAGGGGATGAGCAGTTCTTC.

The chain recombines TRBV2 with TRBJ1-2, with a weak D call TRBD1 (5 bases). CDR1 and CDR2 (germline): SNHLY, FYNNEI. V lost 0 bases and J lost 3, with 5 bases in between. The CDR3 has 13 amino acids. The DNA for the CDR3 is TGTGCCAGCAGTGAAGCGACAGACTATGGCTACACCTTC. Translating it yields CASSEATDYGYTF.

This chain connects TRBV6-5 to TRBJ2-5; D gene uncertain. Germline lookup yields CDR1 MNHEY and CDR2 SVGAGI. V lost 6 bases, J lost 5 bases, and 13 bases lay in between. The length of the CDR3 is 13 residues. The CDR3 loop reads CASRITTGETQYF. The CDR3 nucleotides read TGTGCCAGCAGGATAACGACTGGCGAGACCCAGTACTTC.

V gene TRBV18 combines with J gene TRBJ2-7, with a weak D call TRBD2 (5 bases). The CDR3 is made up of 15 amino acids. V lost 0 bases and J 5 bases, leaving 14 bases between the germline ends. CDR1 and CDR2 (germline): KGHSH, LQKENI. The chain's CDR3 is CASSPPSASTHEQYF. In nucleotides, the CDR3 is TGTGCCAGCTCACCACCGTCGGCTAGCACCCACGAGCAGTACTTC.

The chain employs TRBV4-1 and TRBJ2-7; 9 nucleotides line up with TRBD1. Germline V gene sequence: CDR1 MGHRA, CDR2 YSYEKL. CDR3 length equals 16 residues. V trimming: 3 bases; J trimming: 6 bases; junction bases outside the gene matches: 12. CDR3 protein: CASSQTGQGPRSEQYF. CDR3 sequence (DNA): TGCGCCAGCAGCCAGACGGGACAGGGACCTAGGAGCGAGCAGTACTTC.

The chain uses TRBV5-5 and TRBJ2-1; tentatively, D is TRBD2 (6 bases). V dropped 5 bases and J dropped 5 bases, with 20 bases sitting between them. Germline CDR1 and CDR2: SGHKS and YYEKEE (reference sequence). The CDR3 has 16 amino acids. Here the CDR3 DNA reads TGTGCCAGCAGTTACCCCCGGACTACGGGGCACAATGAGCAGTTCTTC. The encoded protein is CASSYPRTTGHNEQFF.

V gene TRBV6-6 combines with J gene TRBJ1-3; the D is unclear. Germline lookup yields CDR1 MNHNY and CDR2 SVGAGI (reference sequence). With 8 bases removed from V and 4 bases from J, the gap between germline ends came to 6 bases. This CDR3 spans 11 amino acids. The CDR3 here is CASEGGNTIYF. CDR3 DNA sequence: TGTGCCAGCGAGGGAGGAAACACCATATATTTT.

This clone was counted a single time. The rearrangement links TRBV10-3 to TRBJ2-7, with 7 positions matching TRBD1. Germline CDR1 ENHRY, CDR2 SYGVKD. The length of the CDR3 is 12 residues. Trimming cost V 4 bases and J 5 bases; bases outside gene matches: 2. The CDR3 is CAISGGTDEQYF. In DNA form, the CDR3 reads TGTGCCATCAGTGGTGGGACAGACGAGCAGTACTTC.

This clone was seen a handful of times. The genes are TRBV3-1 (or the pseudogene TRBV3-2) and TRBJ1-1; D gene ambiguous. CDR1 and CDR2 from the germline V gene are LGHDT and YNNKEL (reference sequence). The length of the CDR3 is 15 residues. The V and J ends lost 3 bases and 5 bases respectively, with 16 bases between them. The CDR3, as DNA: TGTGCCAGCAGCCAGAGCGACGGGCGAGGGACTGAAGCTTTCTTT. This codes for CASSQSDGRGTEAFF.

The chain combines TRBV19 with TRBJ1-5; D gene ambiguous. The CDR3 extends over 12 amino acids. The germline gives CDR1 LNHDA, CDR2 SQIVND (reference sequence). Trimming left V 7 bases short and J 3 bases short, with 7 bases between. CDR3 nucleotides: TGTGCCAGTAATCAGTACAATCAGCCCCAGCATTTT. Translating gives CASNQYNQPQHF. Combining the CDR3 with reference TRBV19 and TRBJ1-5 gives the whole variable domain DGGITQSPKYLFRKEGQNVTLSCEQNLNHDAMYWYRQDPGQGLRLIYYSQIVNDFQKGDIAEGYSVSREKKESFPLTVTSAQKNPTAFYLCASNQYNQPQHFGDGTRLSIL.

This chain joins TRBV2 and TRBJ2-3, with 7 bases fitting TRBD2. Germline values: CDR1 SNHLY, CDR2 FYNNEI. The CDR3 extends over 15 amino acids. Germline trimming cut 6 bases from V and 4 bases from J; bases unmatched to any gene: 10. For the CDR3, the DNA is TGTGCCAGCAGCGCTAGACTAGCCCCCCCAGATACGCAGTATTTT. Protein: CASSARLAPPDTQYF.

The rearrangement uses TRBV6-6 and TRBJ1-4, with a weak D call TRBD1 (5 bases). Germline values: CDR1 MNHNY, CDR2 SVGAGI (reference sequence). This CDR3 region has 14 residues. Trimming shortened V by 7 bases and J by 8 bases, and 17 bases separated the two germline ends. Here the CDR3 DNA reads TGTGCCAGCAACTCGGACATGGATGGGGAAAAACTGTTTTTT. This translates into CASNSDMDGEKLFF.

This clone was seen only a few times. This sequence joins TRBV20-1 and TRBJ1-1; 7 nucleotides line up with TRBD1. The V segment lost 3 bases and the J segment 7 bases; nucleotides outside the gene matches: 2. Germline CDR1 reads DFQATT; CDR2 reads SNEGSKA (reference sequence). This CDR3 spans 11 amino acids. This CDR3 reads CSARGDSEAFF. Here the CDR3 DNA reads TGCAGTGCTAGGGGGGACAGTGAAGCTTTCTTT.

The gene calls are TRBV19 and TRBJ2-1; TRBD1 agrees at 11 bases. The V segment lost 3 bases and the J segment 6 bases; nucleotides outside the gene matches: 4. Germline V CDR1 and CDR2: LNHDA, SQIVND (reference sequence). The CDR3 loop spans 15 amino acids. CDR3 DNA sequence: TGTGCCAGTAGTATTGGGGACAGGGGGAGCAATGAGCAGTTCTTC. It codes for CASSIGDRGSNEQFF.

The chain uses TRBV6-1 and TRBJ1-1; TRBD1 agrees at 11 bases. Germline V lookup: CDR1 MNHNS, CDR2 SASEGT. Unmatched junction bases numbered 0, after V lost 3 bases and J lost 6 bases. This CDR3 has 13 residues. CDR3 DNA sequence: TGTGCCAGCAGTGAGGGACAGGGGGCTGAAGCTTTCTTT. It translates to CASSEGQGAEAFF.

The chain's CDR3 is CAWTGGRGYTF. CDR3 nucleotides: TGTGCCTGGACAGGGGGACGGGGCTACACCTTC. This chain links TRBV30 with TRBJ1-2; 7 bases fit TRBD1. Germline lookup yields CDR1 GTSNPN and CDR2 SVGIG (reference sequence). This CDR3 region has 11 residues. Trimming at V came to 4 bases and at J to 8 bases, leaving 4 bases not matched to a gene.

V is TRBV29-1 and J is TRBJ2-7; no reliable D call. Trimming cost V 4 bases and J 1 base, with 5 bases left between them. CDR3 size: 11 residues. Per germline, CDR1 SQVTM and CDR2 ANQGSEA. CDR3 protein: CSVARSYEQYF. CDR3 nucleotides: TGCAGCGTTGCTAGGTCCTACGAGCAGTACTTC.

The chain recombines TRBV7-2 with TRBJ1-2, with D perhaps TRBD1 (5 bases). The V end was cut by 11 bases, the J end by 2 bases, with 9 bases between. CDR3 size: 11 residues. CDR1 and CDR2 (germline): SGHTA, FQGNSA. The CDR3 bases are TGTGCCGGGGGGGGGAACTATGGCTACACCTTC. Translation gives CAGGGNYGYTF.